What follows is one TCR beta chain and its context. No progression to ophthalmopathy during 18 months of follow-up defined stable disease. The data were obtained in a study of T cells in Graves' hyperthyroidism and ophthalmopathy. Template material for amplifying TCR beta CDR3 regions consisted of RNA transcripts. The primer set for the first-round RT-PCR of the TCR CDR3 was HTBI. TCRdb re-analysed the multiplex PCR reads in MiXCR, keeping a single row per CDR3 protein. The sample holds about half a million distinct CDR3 sequences; less than 25% are singletons and the top ten take more than 25%. Germline lookup yields CDR1 ENHRY and CDR2 SYGVKD. The CDR3 has 12 residues. Trimming took off 5 bases at V and 3 bases at J, with 8 bases between the two ends.

The receptor was derived from a man younger than 30 with Graves' hyperthyroidism. The rearrangement uses TRBV10-3 and TRBJ2-7, with D possibly called TRBD1 or TRBD2 (5 bases each). The sequencing sample was made of blood. For the CDR3, the DNA is TGTGCCATCAGTCCGAGGGGCTACGAGCAGTACTTC. It is translated as CAISPRGYEQYF.